This T cell receptor beta chain is from a study of PD-L1 blockade in urothelial cancer. About the research overall: Patients commenced intravenous atezolizumab, 1,200 mg every 3 weeks, in about 2014. Bladder-origin urothelial cancer in males described about 90% of the roughly 30 patients. Previous chemotherapy exposure amounted to 0 to 3 regimens for patients. Blood analysis occurred 3 weeks (second dose) and 6 weeks after treatment start.

The CDR3 sequence is 16 residues long. Trimming left V 5 bases short and J 4 bases short, with 20 bases between. Germline loops: CDR1 LNHDA, CDR2 SQIVND (reference sequence). Libraries were prepared by immunoSEQ multiplex PCR; TCRdb keeps only in-frame clonotypes and omits some of them. The sample holds 40,000 or so clones, 70% to 85% seen once. The rearrangement links TRBV19 to TRBJ1-2, with D hard to call. This receptor was identified in a man in his 60s with urothelial cancer. This specimen was PBMCs, taken around atezolizumab (anti-PD-L1) treatment. The CDR3: CASSLSTPTLSYGYTF. Written as DNA, the CDR3 is TGTGCCAGTAGTCTCTCGACACCGACCCTCTCCTATGGCTACACCTTC.